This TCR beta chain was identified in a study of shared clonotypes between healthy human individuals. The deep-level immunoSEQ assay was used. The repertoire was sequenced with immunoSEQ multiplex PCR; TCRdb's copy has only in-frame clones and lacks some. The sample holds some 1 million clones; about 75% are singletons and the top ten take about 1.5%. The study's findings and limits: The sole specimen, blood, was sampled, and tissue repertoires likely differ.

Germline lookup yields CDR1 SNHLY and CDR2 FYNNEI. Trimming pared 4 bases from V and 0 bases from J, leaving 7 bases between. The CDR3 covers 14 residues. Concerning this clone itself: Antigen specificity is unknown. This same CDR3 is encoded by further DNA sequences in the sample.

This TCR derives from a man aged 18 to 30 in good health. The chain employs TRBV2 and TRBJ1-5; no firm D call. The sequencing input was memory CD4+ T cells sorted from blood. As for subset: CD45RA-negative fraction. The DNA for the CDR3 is TGTGCCAGCAGTGTGGCAGCTAGCAATCAGCCCCAGCATTTT. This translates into CASSVAASNQPQHF.